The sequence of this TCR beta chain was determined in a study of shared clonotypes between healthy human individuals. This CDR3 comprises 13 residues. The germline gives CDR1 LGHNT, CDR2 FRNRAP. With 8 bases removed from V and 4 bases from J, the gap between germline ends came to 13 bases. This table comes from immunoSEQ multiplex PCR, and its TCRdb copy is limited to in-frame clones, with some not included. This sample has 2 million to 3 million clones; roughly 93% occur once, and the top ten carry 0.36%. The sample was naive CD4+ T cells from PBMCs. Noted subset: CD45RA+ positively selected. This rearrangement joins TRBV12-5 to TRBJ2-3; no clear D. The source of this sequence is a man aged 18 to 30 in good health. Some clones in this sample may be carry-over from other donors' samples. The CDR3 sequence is CASQTGGSDTQYF. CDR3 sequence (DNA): TGTGCTAGTCAAACGGGTGGCTCAGATACGCAGTATTTT.